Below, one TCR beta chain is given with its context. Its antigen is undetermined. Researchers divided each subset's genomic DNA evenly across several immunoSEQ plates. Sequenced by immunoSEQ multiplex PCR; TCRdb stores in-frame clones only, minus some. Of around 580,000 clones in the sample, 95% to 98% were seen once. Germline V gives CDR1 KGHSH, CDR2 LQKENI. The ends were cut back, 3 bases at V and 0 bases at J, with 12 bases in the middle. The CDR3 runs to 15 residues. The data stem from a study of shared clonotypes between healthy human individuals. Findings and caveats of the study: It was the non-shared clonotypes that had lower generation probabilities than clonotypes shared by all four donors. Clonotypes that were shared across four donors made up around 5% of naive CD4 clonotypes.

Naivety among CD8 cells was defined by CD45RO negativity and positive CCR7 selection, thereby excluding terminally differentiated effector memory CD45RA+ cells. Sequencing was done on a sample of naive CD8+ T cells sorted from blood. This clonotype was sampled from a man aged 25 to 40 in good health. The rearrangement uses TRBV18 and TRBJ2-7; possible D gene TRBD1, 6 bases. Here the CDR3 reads CASSPWDKNSYEQYF. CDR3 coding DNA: TGTGCCAGCTCACCTTGGGACAAAAACTCCTACGAGCAGTACTTC.